Below, 25 T cell receptor beta chains from the same sample are listed, as sequenced in a study of T cells after yellow fever vaccination. TCRdb passed the 5' RACE reads through MiXCR, listing each CDR3 protein once. The sample yields approximately 90,000 distinct CDR3 sequences, around 5.8% seen once. This sample comprised CD8+ T cells sorted from PBMCs, obtained 10 days after the yellow fever booster vaccination. The receptors shown here come from a man aged 18 to 29 who received the YFV17D yellow fever vaccine.

This clonotype has ten or more counts. The J gene is TRBJ2-2, the V gene TRBV4-1; D call uncertain. V lost 3 bases and J lost 0, with 23 bases in between. Germline assignment: CDR1 MGHRA and CDR2 YSYEKL. The CDR3 has 20 amino acids. CDR3 sequence reads: CASSQVSGYQPPTNTGELFF. The DNA of the CDR3 is TGCGCCAGCAGCCAGGTGTCCGGGTACCAGCCCCCTACGAACACCGGGGAGCTGTTTTTT.

This clonotype was counted only a few times. The chain links TRBV7-9 to TRBJ2-3, with TRBD2 identical over 9 bases. Germline V gene lookup returns CDR1 SEHNR and CDR2 FQNEAQ (reference sequence). The CDR3 is 20 amino acids. V lost 5 bases and J lost 4; bases outside the gene matches: 22. CDR3 coding DNA: TGTGCCAGCAGCCCGACCCCGGGGGGGGCAGCTAGCGGGGCACCAGATACGCAGTATTTT. Protein: CASSPTPGGAASGAPDTQYF.

This clonotype was picked up many times. The rearrangement links TRBV5-5 to TRBJ2-1, with D perhaps matching TRBD1 or TRBD2 (5 bases each). Trimming pared 3 bases from V and 5 bases from J, leaving 12 bases between. The CDR3 spans 14 residues. The V gene's germline CDR1 is SGHKS and CDR2 YYEKEE (reference sequence). CDR3 nucleotide sequence: TGTGCCAGCAGCTGGGTCTCGGGACACAATGAGCAGTTCTTC. This sequence encodes CASSWVSGHNEQFF.

In its sample, this clonotype was seen a few times. The chain employs TRBV6-6 and TRBJ2-7, with TRBD2 as a possible D gene (6 bases). The ends were cut back, 8 bases at V and 2 bases at J, with 7 bases in the middle. Germline values: CDR1 MNHNY, CDR2 SVGAGI (reference sequence). This CDR3 comprises 11 residues. CDR3 DNA: TGTGCCAGCGGGGGGACCTACGAGCAGTACGTC. It codes for CASGGTYEQYV.

V and J are TRBV7-8 and TRBJ2-2; D may be TRBD1 (6 bases). This CDR3 has 14 amino acids. Germline V lookup: CDR1 SGHVS, CDR2 FQNEAQ. The V end was cut by 8 bases, the J end by 4 bases, with 14 bases between. The CDR3 reads CASEWGRPTGELFF. CDR3 in DNA: TGTGCCAGCGAGTGGGGGCGACCCACCGGGGAGCTGTTTTTT.

This clonotype has only a few counts. The chain is built from TRBV4-1 and TRBJ1-5, with D hard to call. Germline V gene data show CDR1 as MGHRA and CDR2 as YSYEKL. With 3 bases removed from V and 2 bases from J, the gap between germline ends came to 14 bases. CDR3 length: 16 residues. CDR3 nucleotide sequence: TGCGCCAGCAGCCATCCTGGCGGACGGGGCAATCAGCCCCAGCATTTT. Translating gives CASSHPGGRGNQPQHF.

This chain connects TRBV29-1 to TRBJ2-1, with TRBD1 identical over 8 bases. The CDR3 contains 13 residues. Germline trimming cut 7 bases from V and 7 bases from J; bases unmatched to any gene: 9. Germline V gene lookup returns CDR1 SQVTM and CDR2 ANQGSEA. This CDR3 is CSAPTGGLNEQFF. CDR3 in DNA: TGCAGCGCTCCTACAGGGGGTTTAAATGAGCAGTTCTTC.

This chain connects TRBV28 to TRBJ2-3; 10 bases map to TRBD2. CDR1 and CDR2 from the germline V gene are MDHEN and SYDVKM. The CDR3 totals 15 residues. Trimming at V came to 7 bases and at J to 9 bases, leaving 13 bases not matched to a gene. CDR3 protein: CASTPRAETSGTQYF. In DNA form, the CDR3 reads TGTGCCAGCACCCCCCGCGCTGAGACTAGCGGGACGCAGTATTTT.

This clonotype was seen a handful of times. CDR3 bases: TGTGCCAGCAGCTTAGGGGGGCGTTCTATACAAGAGACCCAGTACTTC. As protein: CASSLGGRSIQETQYF. This rearrangement joins TRBV11-2 to TRBJ2-5, with D possibly TRBD1 on 6 matching bases. The CDR3 is 16 residues long. The V gene lost 1 base and the J gene lost 2 bases, with 14 bases spanning the gap. The V gene's germline CDR1 is SGHAT and CDR2 FQNNGV.

V gene TRBV7-9 combines with J gene TRBJ2-3; D perhaps matches TRBD1 (6 bases). Per the germline V gene, CDR1 is SEHNR and CDR2 is FQNEAQ (reference sequence). V was clipped by 6 bases and J by 1 base, with 20 bases between them. The CDR3 length is 17 residues. CDR3 nucleotides: TGTGCCAGCAGTGTATACAGGGTGGGGTCCCGCACAGATACGCAGTATTTT. It encodes CASSVYRVGSRTDTQYF.

In its sample, this clonotype was seen a few times. The chain links TRBV29-1 to TRBJ2-5; weak D call: TRBD1 (6 bases). V lost 4 bases and J 4 bases, leaving 16 bases between the germline ends. CDR1 is SQVTM and CDR2 is ANQGSEA in the germline V gene. The CDR3 contains 14 residues. CDR3 sequence: CSVVPRGLGETQYF. In DNA form, the CDR3 reads TGCAGCGTTGTCCCCAGGGGTCTAGGAGAGACCCAGTACTTC.

This clonotype was detected a few times. The chain joins TRBV5-5 to TRBJ1-1; D possibly corresponds to TRBD1 (5 bases). V lost 0 bases and J 6 bases, leaving 9 bases between the germline ends. This CDR3 is 13 amino acids long. Germline values: CDR1 SGHKS, CDR2 YYEKEE (reference sequence). DNA for the CDR3: TGTGCCAGCAGCTTGGCCGGGGCGGCTGAAGCTTTCTTT. Translated: CASSLAGAAEAFF.

This clonotype was counted only a few times. This rearrangement joins TRBV12-3 or TRBV12-4 to TRBJ2-2, with TRBD1 as a possible D gene (5 bases). CDR3 length: 15 residues. Trimming removed 3 bases at V and 7 bases at J, with 15 bases between. In DNA, the CDR3 is TGTGCCAGCAGTTTTGGCAGGGTCGTGGTCGGGGAGCTGTTTTTT. It codes for CASSFGRVVVGELFF.

The chain carries TRBV12-3 or TRBV12-4 and TRBJ1-2; D possibly corresponds to TRBD1 (6 bases). Trimming stripped 5 bases from V and 8 bases from J, with 9 bases between. This CDR3 has 11 residues. The CDR3, as DNA: TGTGCCAGCAGTCCTGGACAGGGCTACACCTTC. This encodes CASSPGQGYTF.

The V call is TRBV30, the J call TRBJ2-3; 11 nucleotides agree with TRBD2. The CDR3 totals 17 residues. Germline assignment: CDR1 GTSNPN and CDR2 SVGIG (reference sequence). Unmatched junction bases numbered 9, after V lost 2 bases and J lost 2 bases. CDR3 DNA sequence: TGTGCCTGGAGTAATAGCGGGGGGGCCGTTTTCACAGATACGCAGTATTTT. It is translated as CAWSNSGGAVFTDTQYF.

This clonotype was counted a few times. This rearrangement joins TRBV18 to TRBJ2-7; TRBD2 agrees at 9 bases. CDR3 length: 15 residues. Germline CDR1 and CDR2: KGHSH and LQKENI. V shed 5 bases, J shed 4 bases, and the junction held 9 bases outside the gene matches. The CDR3: CASSSRAGGPYEQYF. The CDR3 DNA reads TGTGCCAGCTCATCCCGGGCGGGGGGGCCGTACGAGCAGTACTTC. Full variable domain (remainder filled in from reference TRBV18 and TRBJ2-7): NAGVMQNPRHLVRRRGQEARLRCSPMKGHSHVYWYRQLPEEGLKFMVYLQKENIIDESGMPKERFSAEFPKEGPSILRIQQVVRGDSAAYFCASSSRAGGPYEQYFGPGTRLTVT.

Only a few counts were recorded for this clonotype. This sequence joins TRBV20-1 and TRBJ2-7, with no clear D. The CDR3 extends over 13 amino acids. V lost 2 bases and J 4 bases, leaving 12 bases between the germline ends. Per germline, CDR1 DFQATT and CDR2 SNEGSKA (reference sequence). The CDR3 spells CSARPGSIYEQYV. In DNA, the CDR3 is TGCAGTGCTAGACCCGGTTCGATTTACGAGCAGTACGTC.

V is TRBV6-1 and J is TRBJ2-3; either TRBD1 or TRBD2 may fit D (5 bases each). Trimming pared 3 bases from V and 3 bases from J, leaving 13 bases between. The CDR3 spans 15 residues. CDR1 MNHNS and CDR2 SASEGT come from the germline V gene. CDR3 residues: CASSDGTVQTDTQYF. In nucleotides, the CDR3 is TGTGCCAGCAGTGATGGGACGGTCCAAACAGATACGCAGTATTTT.

This chain links TRBV29-1 with TRBJ1-2; D gene unclear. The CDR3 spans 11 residues. Germline V lookup: CDR1 SQVTM, CDR2 ANQGSEA. V was cut by 0 bases and J by 8 bases, with 7 bases left in between. The CDR3 region is CSVEDTPGYTF. The DNA for the CDR3 is TGCAGCGTTGAAGATACCCCAGGCTACACCTTC. The complete variable domain, with remaining parts taken from reference TRBV29-1 and TRBJ1-2, reads SAVISQKPSRDICQRGTSLTIQCQVDSQVTMMFWYRQQPGQSLTLIATANQGSEATYESGFVIDKFPISRPNLTFSTLTVSNMSPEDSSIYLCSVEDTPGYTFGSGTRLTVV.

This clonotype was observed a few times. This chain uses TRBV4-1 with TRBJ2-1; 8 positions match TRBD2. CDR1 and CDR2 from the germline V gene are MGHRA and YSYEKL. The CDR3 loop spans 15 amino acids. Trimming took 2 bases from V and 7 from J; bases not matched to a gene: 7. The CDR3 region is CASSQRAGALNEQFF. The CDR3 DNA reads TGCGCCAGCAGCCAAAGAGCGGGGGCCCTGAATGAGCAGTTCTTC.

This clonotype was detected only a few times. The chain has TRBV7-9 and TRBJ1-1, with D possibly TRBD1 on 6 matching bases. Germline V lookup: CDR1 SEHNR, CDR2 FQNEAQ (reference sequence). V was cut by 5 bases and J by 3 bases, with 22 bases left in between. The CDR3 length is 17 residues. The CDR3: CASSPKWGEQGYTEAFF. The CDR3 region has the DNA TGTGCCAGCAGCCCAAAATGGGGAGAACAGGGATACACTGAAGCTTTCTTT.

V and J are TRBV7-9 and TRBJ2-2, with unresolved D. Per the germline V gene, CDR1 is SEHNR and CDR2 is FQNEAQ (reference sequence). The V end was cut by 10 bases, the J end by 2 bases, with 11 bases between. This CDR3 has 13 residues. The CDR3 sequence is CATSRSNTGELFF. In DNA form, the CDR3 reads TGTGCCACTTCCAGGAGTAACACCGGGGAGCTGTTTTTT. Drawing the rest from reference TRBV7-9 and TRBJ2-2, the complete variable domain is DTGVSQNPRHKITKRGQNVTFRCDPISEHNRLYWYRQTLGQGPEFLTYFQNEAQLEKSRLLSDRFSAERPKGSFSTLEIQRTEQGDSAMYLCATSRSNTGELFFGEGSRLTVL.

This clonotype was counted only a few times. The CDR3 loop is CASSVVTSGETQYF. Written as DNA, the CDR3 is TGTGCCAGCAGCGTAGTAACTAGCGGGGAGACCCAGTACTTC. J is TRBJ2-5 and V is TRBV9; TRBD2 agrees at 9 bases. CDR3 length: 14 residues. CDR1 is SGDLS and CDR2 is YYNGEE in the germline V gene. The V and J ends lost 0 bases and 5 bases, in that order; junction bases with no gene match: 2.

The rearrangement links TRBV12-3 or TRBV12-4 to TRBJ1-1; D gene uncertain. CDR3 size: 13 residues. V lost 8 bases, J lost 6 bases, and 16 bases lay in between. CDR3: CASGLVGRAEAFF. The CDR3 DNA reads as TGTGCCAGCGGGTTGGTTGGTAGGGCTGAAGCTTTCTTT.

The chain joins TRBV9 to TRBJ2-1; 12 nucleotides match TRBD2. This CDR3 has 18 residues. The germline CDR1 and CDR2 sequences are SGDLS and YYNGEE. Trimming removed 4 bases from V and 0 bases from J; junction bases left unmatched: 8. The CDR3, as DNA: TGTGCCAGCAGCTTCCGGACTAGCGGGGCCTTCTCCTACAATGAGCAGTTCTTC. It codes for CASSFRTSGAFSYNEQFF.